This T cell receptor (beta chain) was found in a study of CD8 T cells in ankylosing spondylitis. Libraries of TCR beta came from quantitative 5'-RACE with molecular barcodes. One entry per CDR3 protein results from TCRdb running MiXCR on the 5' RACE reads. This sample yields under 250,000 distinct CDR3 sequences, of which roughly 10% are seen a single time; under 7% belongs to the top ten. Losses at the gene ends were 0 bases for V and 5 bases for J; bases not matched to a gene: 9. Germline V CDR1 and CDR2: SQVTM, ANQGSEA. The CDR3 runs 16 residues. Study-wide points: Reports say disease-linked clones showed up significantly more in matched ankylosing spondylitis synovial fluid. Disease-linked clones bore a CD8+ phenotype, appearing relatively rarely in peripheral blood.

The table lists this clonotype with many counts. Its target is not known. This TCR was recovered from a male donor with ankylosing spondylitis or in good health (not recorded which). The rearrangement uses TRBV29-1 and TRBJ2-3, with TRBD2 matching over 9 bases. Material: blood, either unsorted or a sorted T cell fraction (not recorded which). CDR3 region: CSVEDWRGGHRDTQYF. The CDR3 DNA reads TGCAGCGTTGAAGACTGGCGGGGGGGCCATAGAGATACGCAGTATTTT.